These 11 T cell receptor beta chains came from one sample sequenced in a study of hypomethylating agent response in myelodysplastic syndrome. Sequenced by immunoSEQ multiplex PCR; TCRdb stores in-frame clones only, minus some. The profile covers approximately 6,100 clones, with around four fifths appearing a single time and roughly 12% taken by the ten largest. This specimen consisted of bone marrow, obtained before or after starting hypomethylating agent treatment for myelodysplastic syndrome (not recorded which). These receptors originate from a human donor with myelodysplastic syndrome.

The genes are TRBV30 and TRBJ1-1, with 7 bases matching TRBD1. This CDR3 contains 15 residues. Losses at the gene ends were 3 bases for V and 2 bases for J; bases not matched to a gene: 9. Germline V gene sequence: CDR1 GTSNPN, CDR2 SVGIG (reference sequence). The CDR3 protein is CAWREDRVGNTEAFF. The CDR3 nucleotides are TGTGCCTGGAGAGAAGACAGGGTCGGAAACACTGAAGCTTTCTTT. Supplemented by reference TRBV30 and TRBJ1-1, the full variable domain reads SQTIHQWPATLVQPVGSPLSLECTVEGTSNPNLYWYRQAAGRGLQLLFYSVGIGQISSEVPQNLSASRPQDRQFILSSKKLLLSDSGFYLCAWREDRVGNTEAFFGQGTRLTVV.

The chain has TRBV5-8 and TRBJ2-1; D is possibly TRBD1 or TRBD2 (7 bases each). CDR3 length: 15 amino acids. Looked up from germline, CDR1 is SGHTS and CDR2 is YDEGEE. CDR3 amino acids: CAPARGGSPYNEQFF. The CDR3 DNA follows: TGTGCACCAGCCAGGGGGGGAAGTCCCTACAATGAGCAGTTCTTC.

V and J are TRBV4-3 and TRBJ2-7; 9 bases are a match to TRBD1. This CDR3 has 15 residues. CDR1 LGHNA and CDR2 YSLEER come from the germline V gene. V lost 5 bases to trimming and J lost 0 bases; unmatched junction nucleotides: 5. CDR3 nucleotide sequence: TGCGCCAGCAGCGACGACAGGGGGAGCTCCTACGAGCAGTACTTC. Translating gives CASSDDRGSSYEQYF.

J is TRBJ1-1 and V is TRBV18, with a tentative D call TRBD1 (5 bases). CDR3 length equals 14 residues. CDR1 and CDR2 from the germline V gene are KGHSH and LQKENI. Trimming cost V 0 bases and J 11 bases, with 16 bases left between them. CDR3: CASSPPEGLWVAFF. The CDR3 region has the DNA TGTGCCAGCTCACCACCTGAGGGGCTCTGGGTTGCTTTCTTT.

This chain joins TRBV4-1 and TRBJ2-7; D may be TRBD2 (5 bases). Trimming removed 1 base from V and 0 bases from J, with 13 bases in between. Germline V gene lookup returns CDR1 MGHRA and CDR2 YSYEKL. The CDR3 sequence is 16 residues long. The CDR3: CASSQGNQRSSYEQYF. The CDR3 DNA reads TGCGCCAGCAGCCAAGGCAACCAGCGGAGCTCCTACGAGCAGTACTTC.

The chain uses TRBV6-1 and TRBJ1-5, with D unresolved. Trimming took 10 bases from V and 1 from J, leaving 11 bases between them. This CDR3 has 13 residues. The germline V gene encodes CDR1 MNHNS and CDR2 SASEGT. CDR3 loop: CATSWGSNQPQHF. CDR3 in DNA: TGTGCCACCTCTTGGGGAAGCAATCAGCCCCAGCATTTT.

The chain carries TRBV6-1 and TRBJ1-2; D is unclear. Germline CDR1 reads MNHNS; CDR2 reads SASEGT. V was clipped by 5 bases and J by 4 bases, with 5 bases between them. This CDR3 has 11 amino acids. The chain's CDR3 is CASSYSYGYTF. The CDR3 bases are TGTGCCAGCAGTTATAGCTATGGCTACACCTTC.

The V call is TRBV7-9, the J call TRBJ1-1, with TRBD1 matching 8 bases. Germline V gene lookup returns CDR1 SEHNR and CDR2 FQNEAQ (reference sequence). J lost 8 bases, V lost 2 bases, and 1 base had no gene match. The CDR3 spans 12 residues. The CDR3 protein is CASSLWTGEAFF. CDR3 coding DNA: TGTGCCAGCAGCTTATGGACAGGGGAAGCTTTCTTT.

The chain is built from TRBV29-1 and TRBJ2-5; 8 nucleotides align to TRBD2. V shed 5 bases and J 4 bases; nucleotides not matched to a gene: 0. The CDR3 extends over 11 amino acids. Germline V gene lookup returns CDR1 SQVTM and CDR2 ANQGSEA. CDR3 amino acids: CSVREGETQYF. For the CDR3, the DNA is TGCAGCGTTCGGGAGGGAGAGACCCAGTACTTC.

The chain recombines TRBV5-6 with TRBJ2-7; D possibly corresponds to TRBD1 (5 bases). V was clipped by 0 bases and J by 3 bases, with 10 bases between them. This CDR3 is built from 14 residues. Looked up from germline, CDR1 is SGHDT and CDR2 is YYEEEE. The DNA for the CDR3 is TGTGCCAGCAGCTTGGGGCAGGGTCTCTACGAGCAGTACTTC. Its protein is CASSLGQGLYEQYF.

The chain employs TRBV7-1 and TRBJ1-1; TRBD1 matches at 10 bases. TRBV7-1 is an ORF; its function is uncertain. The CDR3 extends over 20 amino acids. With V trimmed by 4 bases and J by 0 bases, 17 bases remained unmatched. The CDR3 loop reads CASSLKYSGTGVSMNTEAFF. The CDR3 region has the DNA TGTGCCAGCAGCTTGAAGTATTCCGGGACAGGGGTTTCCATGAACACTGAAGCTTTCTTT.